The 18 T cell receptor beta chains listed next were all sequenced from one sample in a study of blood T cell repertoires in COVID-19. Only in-frame clones appear in the TCRdb table, and some are missing; sequencing was by immunoSEQ multiplex PCR. Of approximately 88,000 clones listed, more than 65% are singletons. The material sequenced was peripheral blood. The receptors stem from an elderly woman with active or convalescent COVID-19.

This clone was counted many times. The chain combines TRBV28 with TRBJ1-6; D perhaps matches TRBD1 (6 bases). This CDR3 is 13 amino acids long. Germline CDR1 is MDHEN and CDR2 is SYDVKM. V was trimmed by 11 bases and J by 9 bases, leaving 17 bases between them. CDR3 DNA: TGTGCCGTCAGTCAGGGGAAACTTTCACCCCTCCACTTT. It yields the protein CAVSQGKLSPLHF.

This chain joins TRBV7-9 and TRBJ2-1, with no clear D. The germline CDR1 and CDR2 sequences are SEHNR and FQNEAQ (reference sequence). V lost 5 bases, J lost 7 bases, and 6 bases lay in between. This CDR3 spans 11 amino acids. The CDR3 spells CASSPSNEQFF. The CDR3 nucleotides read TGTGCCAGCAGCCCGAGTAATGAGCAGTTCTTC.

DNA for the CDR3: TGTGCCAGCAGTCCAATCGGGAGATCCCTAGCCTACAATGAGCAGTTCTTC. As protein: CASSPIGRSLAYNEQFF. The chain couples TRBV25-1 to TRBJ2-1, with a weak D call TRBD2 (6 bases). CDR3 length: 17 residues. The V and J ends lost 5 bases and 2 bases respectively, with 19 bases between them. Per germline, CDR1 MGHDK and CDR2 SYGVNS. Together with reference TRBV25-1 and TRBJ2-1, the CDR3 gives the full variable domain: EADIYQTPRYLVIGTGKKITLECSQTMGHDKMYWYQQDPGMELHLIHYSYGVNSTEKGDLSSESTVSRIRTEHFPLTLESARPSHTSQYLCASSPIGRSLAYNEQFFGPGTRLTVL.

This sequence joins TRBV12-3 or TRBV12-4 and TRBJ1-6; D may be TRBD1 (5 bases). Trimming took off 4 bases at V and 10 bases at J, with 11 bases between the two ends. The CDR3 consists of 13 residues. The CDR3 bases are TGTGCCAGCAGTTGGGGCAGTGGATCACCCCTCCACTTT. Translation gives CASSWGSGSPLHF.

The chain uses TRBV4-3 and TRBJ2-5; D might be TRBD2 (6 bases). The V and J ends lost 1 base and 4 bases respectively, with 16 bases between them. Germline V gene data show CDR1 as LGHNA and CDR2 as YSLEER. This CDR3 has 16 residues. CDR3 region: CASSQGTGRRGETQYF. CDR3 bases: TGCGCCAGCAGCCAAGGGACTGGGCGGCGGGGAGAGACCCAGTACTTC.

The chain has TRBV10-2 and TRBJ1-1; no clear D gene. The germline V and J ends were trimmed by 3 bases and 0 bases, with 11 bases remaining between them. Germline-derived CDR1 and CDR2 are WSHSY and SAAADI. This CDR3 is built from 15 residues. The CDR3 spells CASSDRVRLNTEAFF. In nucleotides, the CDR3 is TGCGCCAGCAGTGATCGGGTGCGGCTGAACACTGAAGCTTTCTTT.

The chain couples TRBV11-2 to TRBJ2-7; perhaps TRBD2 as D (6 bases). Germline V gene sequence: CDR1 SGHAT, CDR2 FQNNGV. This CDR3 is built from 13 residues. V was shortened by 1 base and J by 6 bases, with 10 bases between the two germline ends. The CDR3 sequence: CASSLGAGSEQYF. In DNA, the CDR3 is TGTGCCAGCAGCTTAGGCGCGGGGTCCGAGCAGTACTTC.

The rearrangement links TRBV27 to TRBJ1-1, with D maybe TRBD1 (6 bases). Germline V CDR1 and CDR2: MNHEY, SMNVEV (reference sequence). Trimming cost V 9 bases and J 3 bases, with 29 bases left between them. The CDR3 spans 18 residues. CDR3 in DNA: TGTGCCAGTTCAAAGGAGGCAGGGGTGTCGGATGGGGACACTGAAGCTTTCTTT. It codes for CASSKEAGVSDGDTEAFF.

This clone appeared once. The CDR3 spells CASSLLAGTDTQYF. CDR3 coding DNA: TGTGCCAGCAGCTTATTGGCGGGCACAGATACGCAGTATTTT. The genes are TRBV5-8 and TRBJ2-3; D uncertain. Trimming took off 2 bases at V and 1 base at J, with 8 bases between the two ends. This CDR3 has 14 residues. CDR1 is SGHTS and CDR2 is YDEGEE in the germline V gene.

The chain has TRBV18 and TRBJ2-5, with TRBD1 matching 9 bases. The CDR3 is made up of 14 amino acids. Trimming took 1 base from V and 5 from J; bases not matched to a gene: 2. Germline loops: CDR1 KGHSH, CDR2 LQKENI. CDR3 nucleotide sequence: TGTGCCAGCTCACCACGGACAGGGGATGAGACCCAGTACTTC. Translated: CASSPRTGDETQYF.

The gene calls are TRBV4-3 and TRBJ1-4; D is undetermined. CDR1 is LGHNA, CDR2 YSLEER, per germline. Trimming cost V 4 bases and J 3 bases, with 18 bases left between them. This CDR3 is 17 amino acids long. The CDR3 region has the DNA TGCGCCAGCAGCCCTGGCGCGGCGGGCTCGGCTAATGAAAAACTGTTTTTT. This encodes CASSPGAAGSANEKLFF.

J is TRBJ2-7 and V is TRBV7-2; 13 bases are shared with TRBD2. Losses at the gene ends were 3 bases for V and 6 bases for J; bases not matched to a gene: 14. Germline V gene data show CDR1 as SGHTA and CDR2 as FQGNSA. The CDR3 has 18 residues. The CDR3 DNA reads as TGTGCCAGCAGCTTTATTGGACTAGCGGGGGCCAACAAGGGCGAGCAGTACTTC. It encodes CASSFIGLAGANKGEQYF.

As concerns this clone: This same CDR3 is encoded by further DNA sequences in the sample. The chain joins TRBV6-5 to TRBJ2-5; TRBD2 matches 13 bases. CDR1 is MNHEY and CDR2 is SVGAGI in the germline V gene. Trimming removed 6 bases from V and 3 bases from J; junction bases left unmatched: 4. This CDR3 has 15 residues. CDR3 residues: CASSLLAGGEETQYF. Here the CDR3 DNA reads TGTGCCAGCAGCCTACTAGCGGGGGGGGAAGAGACCCAGTACTTC.

V is TRBV11-2 and J is TRBJ2-5; D perhaps matches TRBD2 (5 bases). Trimming removed 3 bases at V and 5 bases at J, with 7 bases between. The CDR3 loop spans 12 amino acids. CDR1 is SGHAT, CDR2 FQNNGV, per germline. The CDR3: CASSFGVETQYF. Here the CDR3 DNA reads TGTGCCAGCAGCTTCGGGGTTGAGACCCAGTACTTC.

The genes are TRBV30 and TRBJ1-5; a weak D match, TRBD1 (5 bases). This CDR3 is built from 14 residues. Germline-derived CDR1 and CDR2 are GTSNPN and SVGIG (reference sequence). Trimming stripped 6 bases from V and 7 bases from J, with 19 bases between. CDR3 nucleotide sequence: TGTGCCTGCGACCGGGACGGGGGTGAACAGCCCCAGCATTTT. It yields the protein CACDRDGGEQPQHF.

The chain employs TRBV11-2 and TRBJ2-7; 7 bases match TRBD1. Germline V gene lookup returns CDR1 SGHAT and CDR2 FQNNGV. V trimming: 6 bases; J trimming: 0 bases; junction bases outside the gene matches: 8. This CDR3 is 15 amino acids long. CDR3 region: CASSFRTGSSYEQYF. CDR3 nucleotide sequence: TGTGCCAGCAGTTTTCGGACAGGTTCCTCCTACGAGCAGTACTTC.

This clone has a single count. The rearrangement uses TRBV9 and TRBJ1-1; possible D gene TRBD1, 6 bases. This CDR3 is built from 14 residues. V lost 3 bases and J 4 bases, leaving 13 bases between the germline ends. Germline V gives CDR1 SGDLS, CDR2 YYNGEE. The CDR3 region is CASSEQGFSTEAFF. Written as DNA, the CDR3 is TGTGCCAGCAGCGAACAGGGTTTTAGCACTGAAGCTTTCTTT.

V and J are TRBV2 and TRBJ1-6, with a possible D match to TRBD1 (5 bases). The CDR3 covers 17 residues. The germline gives CDR1 SNHLY, CDR2 FYNNEI. V was pared by 6 bases and J by 8 bases, with 23 bases between. The CDR3 DNA reads TGTGCCAGCAGCAGGACCCCGGGGGATGGACCAGATTCACCCCTCCACTTT. Amino acids: CASSRTPGDGPDSPLHF.